This T cell receptor beta chain was sequenced for a study of blood T cell repertoires in COVID-19. Across the study: Some COVID-19 samples were acute and others convalescent; all came from the United States, Italy and Spain. PBMCs, B-cell-depleted T cells, or T cells provided the cDNA or gDNA that made up the material.

In the original workflow: Amplified reference gene primers provided the basis for estimating nucleated cell counts. Measured with immunoSEQ multiplex PCR; TCRdb has only the in-frame clones, and not every one. The D gene and trimming were derived from the DNA, and the V and J assignments and clone size from that table. The sample has 79,000 or so clones, approximately 86% seen once. J gave up 5 bases and V 7 bases, and 8 bases lay outside the gene matches. This CDR3 comprises 15 residues. CDR1 and CDR2 (germline): MNHEY, SMNVEV (reference sequence). This TCR derives from a human donor in a cohort sampled during active COVID-19. Material for sequencing was peripheral blood. The chain joins TRBV27 to TRBJ2-1, with 10 positions matching TRBD1. The CDR3 reads CASTRQGALDNEQFF. The CDR3 coding sequence is TGTGCCAGCACCCGACAGGGGGCACTCGACAATGAGCAGTTCTTC.